This T cell receptor beta chain was retrieved from a study of cytomegalovirus exposure and HLA in healthy donors. This CDR3 contains 13 residues. With 2 bases removed from V and 1 base from J, the gap between germline ends came to 6 bases. Germline lookup yields CDR1 SGHRS and CDR2 YFSETQ. General observations from the study: HLA alleles were associated with roughly 15,000 TCR beta sequences in a later analysis at 0.05 false discovery rate. Among the CMV-associated chains, three were confirmed in vitro as specific for CMV antigens. A later analysis showed HLA-associated TCR beta chains outstripping equally common others in clonal expansion.

The PCR made use of 60 Vbeta and 13 Jbeta primers. Clones were sequenced by immunoSEQ multiplex PCR, and TCRdb holds only the in-frame ones, with some missing. The sample includes about 150,000 clones, 70% seen only once; the top ten take 2.1%. Concerning this clone itself: The target antigen is unknown.

V and J are TRBV5-1 and TRBJ2-5; D is ambiguous. This receptor was taken from a woman in her sixties or seventies in good health and CMV-seropositive. The specimen sequenced was PBMCs. This chain's CDR3 is CASSFPSQETQYF. The CDR3 region has the DNA TGCGCCAGCAGCTTCCCGAGCCAAGAGACCCAGTACTTC. The complete variable domain, with remaining parts taken from reference TRBV5-1 and TRBJ2-5, reads KAGVTQTPRYLIKTRGQQVTLSCSPISGHRSVSWYQQTPGQGLQFLFEYFSETQRNKGNFPGRFSGRQFSNSRSEMNVSTLELGDSALYLCASSFPSQETQYFGPGTRLLVL.